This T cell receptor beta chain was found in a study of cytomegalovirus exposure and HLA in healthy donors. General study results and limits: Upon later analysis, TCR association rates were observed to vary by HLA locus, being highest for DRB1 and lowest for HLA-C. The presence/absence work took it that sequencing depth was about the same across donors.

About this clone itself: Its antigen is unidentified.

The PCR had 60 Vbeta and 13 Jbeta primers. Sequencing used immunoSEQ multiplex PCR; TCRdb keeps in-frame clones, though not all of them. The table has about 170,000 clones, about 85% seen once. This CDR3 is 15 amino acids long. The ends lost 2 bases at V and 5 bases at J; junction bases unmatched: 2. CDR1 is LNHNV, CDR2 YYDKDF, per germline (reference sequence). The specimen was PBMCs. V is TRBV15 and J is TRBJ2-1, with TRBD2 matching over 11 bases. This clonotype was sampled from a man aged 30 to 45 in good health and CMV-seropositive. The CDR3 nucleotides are TGTGCCACCAGCAGACGACTAGCGGGGAACAATGAGCAGTTCTTC. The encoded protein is CATSRRLAGNNEQFF.